Listed here are 26 T cell receptor beta chains from one sample, sequenced in a study of breast tumors, draining lymph nodes, adjacent tissues. The lymph nodes were axillary draining lymph nodes from breast cancer patients. TCRdb recomputed calls from the multiplex PCR reads with MiXCR, one row per CDR3 protein. Of approximately 150,000 distinct CDR3 sequences in the sample, roughly a third are singletons; the top ten hold over 3.5%. Sequenced material: axillary lymph node tissue. The receptor source for this set is a female donor with breast cancer. Some clones in this sample may be carry-over from other donors' samples.

The rearrangement links TRBV27 to TRBJ1-5, with D possibly being TRBD1 (6 bases). CDR1 is MNHEY and CDR2 is SMNVEV in the germline V gene (reference sequence). Trimming removed 2 bases from V and 3 bases from J, with 11 bases in between. This CDR3 has 15 amino acids. The CDR3 bases are TGTGCCAGCAGTTTACGGCAGGGGATCAATCAGCCCCAGCATTTT. Encoded protein: CASSLRQGINQPQHF.

This clonotype was seen ten or more times. The V and J genes are TRBV30 and TRBJ2-5, with D possibly matching TRBD2 (6 bases). The CDR3 has 16 amino acids. The V gene's germline CDR1 is GTSNPN and CDR2 SVGIG (reference sequence). V shed 1 base and J shed 3 bases, with 18 bases lying between them. In DNA, the CDR3 is TGTGCCTGGAGTGAGCCACTAGCAGTACATAAAGAGACCCAGTACTTC. Translation gives CAWSEPLAVHKETQYF.

V gene TRBV9 combines with J gene TRBJ1-6; D may be TRBD1 (6 bases). The CDR3 is made up of 17 amino acids. The germline CDR1 and CDR2 sequences are SGDLS and YYNGEE. Trimming took 0 bases from V and 0 from J, leaving 10 bases between them. CDR3 in amino acids: CASSVEGGDSYNSPLHF. The DNA for the CDR3 is TGTGCCAGCAGCGTAGAGGGGGGGGACTCCTATAATTCACCCCTCCACTTT.

This clonotype was counted at least ten times. This chain uses TRBV30 with TRBJ1-5, with 12 bases matching TRBD1. V trimming: 3 bases; J trimming: 6 bases; junction bases outside the gene matches: 3. CDR1 and CDR2 (germline): GTSNPN, SVGIG (reference sequence). The CDR3 is made up of 14 amino acids. CDR3 nucleotides: TGTGCCTGGAGGGGACAGGGGGCTCTTCAGCCCCAGCATTTT. This codes for CAWRGQGALQPQHF.

This clonotype was seen ten or more times. V usage is TRBV29-1 and J usage is TRBJ2-7; D call uncertain. Germline CDR1 and CDR2: SQVTM and ANQGSEA. This CDR3 has 12 residues. Trimming pared 6 bases from V and 2 bases from J, leaving 11 bases between. CDR3 loop: CSVGPTAYEQYF. The CDR3 region has the DNA TGCAGCGTCGGACCCACAGCCTACGAGCAGTACTTC.

This clonotype was observed many times. The V and J genes are TRBV4-2 and TRBJ2-1; 11 nucleotides match TRBD1. The CDR3 contains 15 residues. J lost 8 bases, V lost 5 bases, and 8 bases had no gene match. CDR1 and CDR2 from the germline V gene are LGHNA and YNFKEQ. The CDR3 here is CASSIRTGGRDEQFF. The CDR3, as DNA: TGTGCCAGCAGCATACGGACAGGGGGCCGCGATGAGCAGTTCTTC.

This clonotype was picked up many times. This CDR3 is CASSFVGSYEQYF. Here the CDR3 DNA reads TGTGCCAGCAGCTTTGTCGGTTCCTACGAGCAGTACTTC. The gene calls are TRBV7-2 and TRBJ2-7, with no clear D. Looked up from germline, CDR1 is SGHTA and CDR2 is FQGNSA. There are 13 residues in the CDR3. Trimming removed 3 bases at V and 1 base at J, with 7 bases between.

This clonotype was counted ten times or more. The V call is TRBV7-8, the J call TRBJ1-4, with D maybe TRBD1 (5 bases). Trimming stripped 0 bases from V and 5 bases from J, with 10 bases between. Germline V gene lookup returns CDR1 SGHVS and CDR2 FQNEAQ. The CDR3 is 15 amino acids. As DNA, the CDR3 is TGTGCCAGCAGCTTAGCGGGGGGGGAGAATGAAAAACTGTTTTTT. This translates into CASSLAGGENEKLFF.

As for this clonotype: One end of the junction does not line up with germline, which may come from a read error. This chain links TRBV5-1 with TRBJ1-6; TRBD1 aligns across 7 bases. This CDR3 has 15 residues. Germline V gene sequence: CDR1 SGHRS, CDR2 YFSETQ. The CDR3 reads CASSVGTAYNSPLHF. In DNA form, the CDR3 reads TGTGCCAGCAGCGTCGGGACAGCGTATAATTCACCCCTCCACTTT.

This clonotype came up many times. The chain employs TRBV3-1 and TRBJ2-3, with 14 bases that match TRBD2. Germline values: CDR1 LGHDT, CDR2 YNNKEL (reference sequence). V shed 1 base, J shed 2 bases, and the junction held 2 bases outside the gene matches. This CDR3 is 17 amino acids long. CDR3 coding DNA: TGTGCCAGCAGCCAAGGACTAGCGGGGGGGTCCACAGATACGCAGTATTTT. As protein: CASSQGLAGGSTDTQYF.

The genes are TRBV6-5 and TRBJ2-3, with 7 bases matching TRBD1. The CDR3 sequence is 15 residues long. The V gene end was trimmed by 6 bases and the J gene end by 11 bases; junction bases not matched to a gene: 17. CDR1 and CDR2 (germline): MNHEY, SVGAGI. This chain's CDR3 is CASRPTGQDGIGQYF. Written as DNA, the CDR3 is TGTGCCAGCAGGCCGACCGGACAGGATGGGATCGGGCAGTATTTT.

This clonotype occurred many times. This chain connects TRBV20-1 to TRBJ2-7; 10 positions match TRBD2. CDR3 length: 20 residues. After removal of 0 bases from V and 1 base from J, the junction contained 18 bases not matched to a gene. Germline values: CDR1 DFQATT, CDR2 SNEGSKA (reference sequence). The CDR3 here is CSARDFLDGRTSGFSYEQYF. The CDR3 nucleotides are TGCAGTGCTAGAGATTTCCTAGACGGCCGGACTAGCGGATTTTCCTACGAGCAGTACTTC.

This rearrangement joins TRBV9 to TRBJ1-5; tentatively, D is TRBD1 (6 bases). This CDR3 has 13 amino acids. Trimming removed 5 bases at V and 6 bases at J, with 12 bases between. Germline CDR1 is SGDLS and CDR2 is YYNGEE. CDR3 in amino acids: CASSSGGAQPQHF. The CDR3 coding sequence is TGTGCCAGCAGTAGCGGGGGGGCTCAGCCCCAGCATTTT.

The table lists this clonotype with many counts. CDR3 protein: CASSPDRVGGYTF. The DNA for the CDR3 is TGTGCCAGCAGTCCCGACAGGGTTGGTGGCTACACCTTC. The rearrangement links TRBV6-6 to TRBJ1-2, with 7 nucleotides matching TRBD1. CDR1 is MNHNY and CDR2 is SVGAGI in the germline V gene (reference sequence). This CDR3 region has 13 residues. J gave up 7 bases and V 5 bases, and 7 bases lay outside the gene matches.

This clonotype was recorded at least ten times. The V and J genes are TRBV12-3 or TRBV12-4 and TRBJ2-7; D might be TRBD2 (5 bases). Deletions cut 8 bases from V and 0 bases from J, with 14 bases between. The CDR3 has 14 amino acids. The CDR3 region is CASGQSGSSYEQYF. DNA of the CDR3: TGTGCCAGCGGCCAATCGGGGTCCTCCTACGAGCAGTACTTC.

This clonotype came up many times. This rearrangement joins TRBV5-1 to TRBJ2-2; D possibly corresponds to TRBD1 (6 bases). With 6 bases removed from V and 0 bases from J, the gap between germline ends came to 12 bases. The CDR3 contains 15 residues. CDR1 and CDR2 (germline): SGHRS, YFSETQ. The CDR3 sequence is CASKKDSANTGELFF. The CDR3 DNA is TGCGCCAGCAAAAAGGACAGTGCGAACACCGGGGAGCTGTTTTTT.

Notes on this clonotype: One junction end does not reproduce the germline sequence, and a read error may be involved. The J gene is TRBJ1-3, the V gene TRBV24-1; 9 nucleotides line up with TRBD1. This CDR3 is 20 amino acids long. Per germline, CDR1 KGHDR and CDR2 SFDVKD. The CDR3 is CSTSVLRDREELDTGNTIYF. The CDR3 DNA is TGTTCCACCAGTGTCCTCAGGGACAGGGAAGAATTGGATACTGGAAACACCATATATTTT.

This clonotype was found many times. The chain has TRBV20-1 and TRBJ2-7; D gene unclear. The V end was cut by 2 bases, the J end by 0 bases, with 11 bases between. The CDR3 is 14 amino acids. Germline lookup yields CDR1 DFQATT and CDR2 SNEGSKA (reference sequence). CDR3 amino acids: CSARKSRSSYEQYF. In DNA, the CDR3 is TGCAGTGCTAGAAAATCCCGAAGCTCCTACGAGCAGTACTTC.

V is TRBV10-3 and J is TRBJ2-3; the match to TRBD2 covers 7 bases. The V and J ends lost 3 bases and 2 bases, in that order; junction bases with no gene match: 5. Germline CDR1 and CDR2: ENHRY and SYGVKD. This CDR3 has 15 amino acids. CDR3 region: CAISESRGVTDTQYF. CDR3 sequence (DNA): TGTGCCATCAGTGAATCACGGGGGGTCACAGATACGCAGTATTTT.

This clonotype was observed many times. V usage is TRBV20-1 and J usage is TRBJ2-5, with D possibly TRBD1 on 6 matching bases. V lost 6 bases to trimming and J lost 0 bases, with 14 bases between them. This CDR3 has 14 amino acids. The germline V gene has CDR1 DFQATT and CDR2 SNEGSKA (reference sequence). The CDR3 region is CSALTGQHQETQYF. The CDR3 DNA follows: TGCAGTGCCCTGACAGGACAACACCAAGAGACCCAGTACTTC.

Ten or more counts support this clonotype. The V call is TRBV6-5, the J call TRBJ1-3; D gene unclear. CDR3 length equals 18 residues. Germline CDR1 and CDR2: MNHEY and SVGAGI. Trimming took off 5 bases at V and 0 bases at J, with 20 bases between the two ends. This CDR3 is CASSHAPPAASSGNTIYF. Here the CDR3 DNA reads TGTGCCAGCAGTCACGCCCCGCCGGCTGCGTCCTCTGGAAACACCATATATTTT.

This clonotype was observed many times. V usage is TRBV20-1 and J usage is TRBJ2-1; 9 bases agree with TRBD2. The CDR3 is made up of 16 amino acids. V dropped 0 bases and J dropped 12; count of bases not matched to a gene: 15. The germline V gene has CDR1 DFQATT and CDR2 SNEGSKA (reference sequence). The CDR3 region has the DNA TGCAGTGCTAGAGATTCGCGGGGGGGCTTCGTTCTTGGGCAGTTCTTC. Its protein is CSARDSRGGFVLGQFF.

This clonotype was picked up many times. V is TRBV20-1 and J is TRBJ2-2; unclear D gene. Germline CDR1 DFQATT, CDR2 SNEGSKA (reference sequence). Trimming removed 1 base from V and 4 bases from J, with 4 bases in between. The CDR3 runs to 12 residues. CDR3 nucleotides: TGCAGTGCTAGAGTCATCACCGGGGAGCTGTTTTTT. Translation gives CSARVITGELFF.

This clonotype was recorded many times. This could be a read error, since a much larger clone is one nucleotide away. The V gene is TRBV9, the J gene TRBJ2-1; the match to TRBD2 covers 10 bases. This CDR3 has 17 amino acids. Germline CDR1 and CDR2: SGDLS and YYNGEE. CDR3 residues: CASSAGGLATLYTEQFF. DNA for the CDR3: TGTGCCAGCAGCGCTGGGGGACTAGCGACCCTCTACACTGAGCAGTTCTTC.

This clonotype was observed at least ten times. This chain links TRBV7-2 with TRBJ2-3; D is undetermined. The ends were cut back, 5 bases at V and 2 bases at J, with 8 bases in the middle. The CDR3 totals 13 residues. Germline V gives CDR1 SGHTA, CDR2 FQGNSA. The CDR3 spells CASSAPSTDTQYF. In DNA form, the CDR3 reads TGTGCCAGCAGCGCCCCCTCCACAGATACGCAGTATTTT.

This clonotype occurred once. In nucleotides, the CDR3 is TGTGCCAGCAGTGGAAGCCCCGGGACAGGGCCGGACGAGCAGTACTTC. The encoded protein is CASSGSPGTGPDEQYF. V usage is TRBV2 and J usage is TRBJ2-7, with 9 bases fitting TRBD1. The germline gives CDR1 SNHLY, CDR2 FYNNEI. The CDR3 covers 16 residues. The V segment lost 4 bases and the J segment 5 bases; nucleotides outside the gene matches: 12.